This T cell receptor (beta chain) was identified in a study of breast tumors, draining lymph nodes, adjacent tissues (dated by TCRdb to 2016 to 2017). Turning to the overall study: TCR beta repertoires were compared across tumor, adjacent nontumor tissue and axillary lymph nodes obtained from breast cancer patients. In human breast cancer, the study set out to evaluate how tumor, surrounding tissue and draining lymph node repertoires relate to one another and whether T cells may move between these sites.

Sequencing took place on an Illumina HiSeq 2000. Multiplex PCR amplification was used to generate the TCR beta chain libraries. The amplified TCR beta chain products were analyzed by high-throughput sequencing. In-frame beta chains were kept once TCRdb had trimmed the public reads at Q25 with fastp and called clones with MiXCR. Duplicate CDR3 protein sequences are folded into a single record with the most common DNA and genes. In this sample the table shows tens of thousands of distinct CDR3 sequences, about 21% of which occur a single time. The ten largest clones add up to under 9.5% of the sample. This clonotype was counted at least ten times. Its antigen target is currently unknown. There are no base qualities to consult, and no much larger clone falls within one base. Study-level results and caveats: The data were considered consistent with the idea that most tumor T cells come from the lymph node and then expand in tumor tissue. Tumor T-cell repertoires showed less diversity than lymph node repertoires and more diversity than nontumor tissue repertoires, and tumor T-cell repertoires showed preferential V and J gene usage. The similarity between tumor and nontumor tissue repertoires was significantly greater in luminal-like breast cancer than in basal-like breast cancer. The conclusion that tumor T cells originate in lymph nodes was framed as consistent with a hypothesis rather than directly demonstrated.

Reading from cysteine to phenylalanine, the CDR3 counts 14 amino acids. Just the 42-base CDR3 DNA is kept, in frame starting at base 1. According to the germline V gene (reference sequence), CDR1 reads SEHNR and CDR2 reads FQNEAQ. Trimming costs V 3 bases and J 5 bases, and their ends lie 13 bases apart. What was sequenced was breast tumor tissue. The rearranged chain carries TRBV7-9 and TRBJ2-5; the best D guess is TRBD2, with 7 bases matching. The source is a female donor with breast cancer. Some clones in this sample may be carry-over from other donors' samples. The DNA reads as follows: TGTGCCAGCAGCTTCCAGGGGAGGGTGGAGACCCAGTACTTC. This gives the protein CASSFQGRVETQYF.